The rows below give T cell receptor beta chains drawn from one sample of a study of human CD8 memory T cell subsets. Using the 5' RACE reads, TCRdb records one entry per CDR3 protein without DNA. In total, the table holds 7,500 to 9,500 distinct CDR3 sequences. Sequenced input: CD8+ T cells from PBMCs. Source of these receptors: a human donor in good health. CDR3s include the opening cysteine and the closing phenylalanine or tryptophan. Size is omitted from some rows. Given values are once, few, many or a class for expanded clones.

CASSSLTRGPKGEKLFF TRBJ1-4 NA TRBV7-9
CASSPAGGNEQFF TRBJ2-1 NA TRBV7-9
CASSPPGQGLYEQYF TRBJ2-7 NA TRBV27
CASTASGANVLTF TRBJ2-6 NA TRBV27
CASRGPSYEQYF TRBJ2-7 NA TRBV28
CASSASDLVLDTQYF TRBJ2-3 NA TRBV5-1
CASSDHRENTEAFF TRBJ1-1 NA TRBV7-2
CSVVPSGRSYEQYF TRBJ2-7 medium-sized TRBV29-1
CASSGGPEAFF TRBJ1-1 NA TRBV25-1
CASSEAGASGSHEQYF TRBJ2-7 NA TRBV6-1
CSARSGGYEQYF TRBJ2-7 NA TRBV20-1
CSAEGGYNEQFF TRBJ2-1 NA TRBV20-1
CAWTVDRGEQYF TRBJ2-7 NA TRBV30
CASSEGSFSYEQYF TRBJ2-7 hyperexpanded TRBV25-1
CASSGGTHNEQFF TRBJ2-1 NA TRBV7-9
CASSQSDVGPWPDTQYF TRBJ2-3 NA TRBV3-1
CSVEDSSGLLEQFF TRBJ2-1 NA TRBV29-1
CASSQDLSGGAQYF TRBJ2-5 NA TRBV4-1
CSAVEELSGGASNTQYF TRBJ2-3 medium-sized TRBV20-1
CASSQAITYEQYF TRBJ2-7 NA TRBV4-1